This TCR beta chain came from a study of shared clonotypes between healthy human individuals. The repertoire was sequenced with immunoSEQ multiplex PCR; TCRdb's copy has only in-frame clones and lacks some. The profile shows about 2.1 million clones, over 85% of them singletons. With 0 bases removed from V and 5 bases from J, the gap between germline ends came to 14 bases. The CDR3 loop spans 15 amino acids. From germline, CDR1 is SGHRS and CDR2 YFSETQ. CD45RO negativity and positive selection for CCR7 defined naive CD8 cells, a population that excluded terminally differentiated effector memory CD45RA+ cells.

The source of this sequence is a man younger than 35 in good health. Some clones in this sample may be carry-over from other donors' samples. The V call is TRBV5-1, the J call TRBJ1-2, with a weak D call TRBD1 (6 bases). The specimen sequenced was naive CD8+ T cells from PBMCs. CDR3 nucleotide sequence: TGCGCCAGCAGCTTGGGGCCAGGGGACGTATATGGCTACACCTTC. Its translation: CASSLGPGDVYGYTF.